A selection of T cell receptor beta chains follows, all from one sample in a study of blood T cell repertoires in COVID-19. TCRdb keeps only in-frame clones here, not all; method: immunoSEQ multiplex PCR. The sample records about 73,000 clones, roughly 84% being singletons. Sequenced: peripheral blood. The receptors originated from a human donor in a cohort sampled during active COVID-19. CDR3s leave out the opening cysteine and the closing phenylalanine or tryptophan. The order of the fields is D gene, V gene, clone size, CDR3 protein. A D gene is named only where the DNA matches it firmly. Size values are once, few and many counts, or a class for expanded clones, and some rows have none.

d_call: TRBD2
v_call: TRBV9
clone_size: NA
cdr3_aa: ASSAGIAGARGDTQY

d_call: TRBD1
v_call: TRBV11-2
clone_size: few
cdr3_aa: ASSHGQGSYNEQF

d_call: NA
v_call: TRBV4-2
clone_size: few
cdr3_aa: ASSHPRGGDGGAYGYT

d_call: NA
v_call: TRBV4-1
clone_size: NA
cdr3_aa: ASSRLASVGAGGYT

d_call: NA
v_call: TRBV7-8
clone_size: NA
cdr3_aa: ASSLEGSSGNTIY

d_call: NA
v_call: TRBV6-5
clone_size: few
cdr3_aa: ASSSGRMGTQY

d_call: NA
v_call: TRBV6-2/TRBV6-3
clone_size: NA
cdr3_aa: ASSQAISQPQH

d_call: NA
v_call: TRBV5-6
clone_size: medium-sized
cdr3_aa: ASSTDSYEQY

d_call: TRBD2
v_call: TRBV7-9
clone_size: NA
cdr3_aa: ASSLPPGTSGGAGNEQF

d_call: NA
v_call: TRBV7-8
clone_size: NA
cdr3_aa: ASSPTENPNTGELF

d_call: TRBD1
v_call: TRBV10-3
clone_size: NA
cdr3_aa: ATGDRVSGNTIY

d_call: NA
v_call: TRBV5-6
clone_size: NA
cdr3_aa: ASSLGQATNEKLF

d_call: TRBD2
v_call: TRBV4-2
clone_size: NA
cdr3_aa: ASSRRLAGGLEGATDTQY

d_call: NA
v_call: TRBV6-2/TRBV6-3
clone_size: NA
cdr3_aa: ASSYSQGWRQPQH

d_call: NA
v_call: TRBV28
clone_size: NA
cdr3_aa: ASSLRGQLHLARNTIY

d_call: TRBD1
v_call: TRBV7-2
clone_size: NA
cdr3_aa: ASSQGGTGTYEQY

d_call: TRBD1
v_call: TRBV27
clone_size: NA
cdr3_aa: ASRPGQVTYEQY

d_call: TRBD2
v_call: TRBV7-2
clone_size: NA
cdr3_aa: ASSLSSGGRYNEQF

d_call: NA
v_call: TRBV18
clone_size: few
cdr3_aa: ASSPPRSGANVLT

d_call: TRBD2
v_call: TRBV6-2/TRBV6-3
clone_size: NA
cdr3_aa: ASSSLLGLAGDTDTQY

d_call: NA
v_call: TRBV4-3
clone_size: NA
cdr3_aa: ASSQDLLAYNEQF

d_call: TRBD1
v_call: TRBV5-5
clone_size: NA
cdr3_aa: ASSLSRTGEEAPLH

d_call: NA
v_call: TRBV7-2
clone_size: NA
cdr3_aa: ASSSRAGLYYGYT

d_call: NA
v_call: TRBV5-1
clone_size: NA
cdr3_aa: ASSPSGGSNEQF

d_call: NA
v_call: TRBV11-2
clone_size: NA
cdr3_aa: ASSLGQNEQF

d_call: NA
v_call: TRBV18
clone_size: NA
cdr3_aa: ASSHREGMNTEAF

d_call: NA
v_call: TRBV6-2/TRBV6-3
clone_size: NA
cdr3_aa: ASSHRSQGTQY

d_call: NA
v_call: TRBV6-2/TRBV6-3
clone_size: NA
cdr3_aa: ASSRDTPFYEQY

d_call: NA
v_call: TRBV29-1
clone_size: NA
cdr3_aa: SVEGGLSTDTQY

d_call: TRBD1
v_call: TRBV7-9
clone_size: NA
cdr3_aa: ASSWTGADTGELF

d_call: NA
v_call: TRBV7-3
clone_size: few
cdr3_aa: ASSLTQDNSYEQY

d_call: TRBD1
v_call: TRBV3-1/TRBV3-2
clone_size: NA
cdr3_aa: ASSPQGAWDTIY

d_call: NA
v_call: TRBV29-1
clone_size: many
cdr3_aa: SAEGLSRTGELF

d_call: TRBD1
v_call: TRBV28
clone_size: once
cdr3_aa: ASILTGSSGNTIY

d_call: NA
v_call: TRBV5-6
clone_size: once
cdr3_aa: ASSLSVGGELF

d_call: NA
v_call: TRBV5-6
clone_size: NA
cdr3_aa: ASSPGPEGHYEQY

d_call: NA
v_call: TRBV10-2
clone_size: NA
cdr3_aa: ASSEQGMGELF

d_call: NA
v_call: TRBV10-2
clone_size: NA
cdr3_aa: ASRTDSYGYT

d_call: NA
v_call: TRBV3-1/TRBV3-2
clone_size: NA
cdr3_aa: ASSHDTGNAF

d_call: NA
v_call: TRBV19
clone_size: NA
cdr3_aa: ASSSIGVTRETQY

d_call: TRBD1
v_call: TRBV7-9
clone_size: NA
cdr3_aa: ASSLEGAVSYEQY

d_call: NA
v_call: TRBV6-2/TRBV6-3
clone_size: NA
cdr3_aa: ASSLRWQGYEKLF

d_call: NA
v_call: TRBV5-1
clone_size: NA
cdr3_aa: ASSLGQSNTGELF

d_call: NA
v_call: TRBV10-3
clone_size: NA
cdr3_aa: AISESETGNVYEQF

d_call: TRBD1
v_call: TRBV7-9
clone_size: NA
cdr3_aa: ASSLGTALWLETQY

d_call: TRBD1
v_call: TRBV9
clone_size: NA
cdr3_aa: ASSVGVGQGYEQY

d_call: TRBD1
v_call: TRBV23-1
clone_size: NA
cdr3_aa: ASSQSLRTGDNSPLH

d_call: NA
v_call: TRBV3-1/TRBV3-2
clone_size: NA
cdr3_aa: ASSQDHSSYEQY

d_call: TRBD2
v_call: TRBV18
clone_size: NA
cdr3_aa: ASSPRPLAGTSYEQY

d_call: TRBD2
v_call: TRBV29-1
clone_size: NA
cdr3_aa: SVEESGTRAF